This TCR beta chain was sequenced for a study of identifying expanded T cells in peripheral blood. A remark on this clone: Antigen unknown.

Produced via immunoSEQ multiplex PCR; TCRdb's table is partial and in-frame only. The sample gives over 80,000 clones, approximately 83% of which show up once; roughly 5.5% is in the top ten. Study outcomes and limitations: Over approximately two and four weeks, about 16 and 20 clones changed, versus approximately 1.1 between replicates. Approximately two-week clone count variance significantly increased as total template count grew.

No infections or other immune events were documented during collection. Germline V gives CDR1 SEHNR, CDR2 FQNEAQ (reference sequence). The CDR3 covers 15 residues. Trimming at V came to 0 bases and at J to 1 base, leaving 2 bases not matched to a gene. The sequence derives from a person aged 18 to 75 in good health. Sequencing was carried out using blood. The chain uses TRBV7-9 and TRBJ1-1; 7 bases are shared with TRBD1. The CDR3 coding sequence is TGTGCCAGCAGCTTAGCCGGGACAGCGAACACTGAAGCTTTCTTT. Its protein product is CASSLAGTANTEAFF.